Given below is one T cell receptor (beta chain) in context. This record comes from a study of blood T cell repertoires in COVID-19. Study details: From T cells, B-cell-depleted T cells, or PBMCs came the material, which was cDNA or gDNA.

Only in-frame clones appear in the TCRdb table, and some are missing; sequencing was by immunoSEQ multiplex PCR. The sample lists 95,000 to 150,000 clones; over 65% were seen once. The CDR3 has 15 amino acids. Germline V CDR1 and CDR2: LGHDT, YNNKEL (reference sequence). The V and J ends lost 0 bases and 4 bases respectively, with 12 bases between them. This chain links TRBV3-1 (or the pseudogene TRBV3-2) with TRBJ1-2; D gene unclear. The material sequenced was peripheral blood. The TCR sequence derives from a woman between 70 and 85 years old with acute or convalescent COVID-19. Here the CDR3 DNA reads TGTGCCAGCAGCCAAGACAGACAATATAGCTATGGCTACACCTTC. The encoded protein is CASSQDRQYSYGYTF.